Listed here is a single T cell receptor beta chain. Its target is unknown. Isolated PBMCs totaled at least 6 million in each sample. The CDR3 sequence is 15 residues long. CDR1 is LGHDT, CDR2 YNNKEL, per germline (reference sequence). The data are from a study of blood T cells in healthy people across ages. The study, taken as a whole, reports: Diversity of TCR beta correlated strongly with naive T cell percentage. Older age coincided with a roughly linear decline in TCR beta diversity per million T cells. Long-lived and aged donors differed, with more naive CD4+ cells and higher diversity in the long-lived.

Then a second PCR, running roughly 7 to 12 cycles, was carried out with a sample-barcoded 5' primer and a J-beta primer mix. TCRdb reprocessed the 5' RACE reads with MiXCR, giving one entry per CDR3 protein. The table shows over a million distinct CDR3 sequences, with 45% occurring only once. The chain is built from TRBV3-1 and TRBJ2-1; D is possibly TRBD1 or TRBD2 (5 bases each). With the DNA end fitting TRBJ2-7 better, the J assignment may be wrong. The TCR originated in a woman aged 55-70 years in good health. The source material was blood. CDR3: CASSPGRGPYNEQYF. CDR3 coding DNA: TGTGCCAGCAGCCCGGGACGAGGCCCGTACAATGAGCAGTACTTC.